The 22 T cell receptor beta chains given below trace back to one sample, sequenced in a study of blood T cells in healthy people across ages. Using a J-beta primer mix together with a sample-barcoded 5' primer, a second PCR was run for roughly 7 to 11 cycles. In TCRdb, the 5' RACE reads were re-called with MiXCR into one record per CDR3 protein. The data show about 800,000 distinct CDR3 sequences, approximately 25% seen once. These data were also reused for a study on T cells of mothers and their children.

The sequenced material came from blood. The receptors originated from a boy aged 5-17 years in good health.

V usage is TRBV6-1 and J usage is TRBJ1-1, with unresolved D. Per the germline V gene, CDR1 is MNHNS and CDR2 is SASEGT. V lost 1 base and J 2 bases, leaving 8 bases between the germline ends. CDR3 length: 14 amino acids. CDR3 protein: CASSEGWSNTEAFF. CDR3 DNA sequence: TGTGCCAGCAGTGAAGGGTGGTCCAACACTGAAGCTTTCTTT.

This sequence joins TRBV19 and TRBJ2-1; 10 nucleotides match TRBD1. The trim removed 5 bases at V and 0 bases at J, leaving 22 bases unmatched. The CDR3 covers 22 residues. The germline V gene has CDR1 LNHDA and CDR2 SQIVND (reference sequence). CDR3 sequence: CASSLPGQGTLGAGVSYNEQFF. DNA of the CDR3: TGTGCCAGTAGTTTACCGGGACAGGGGACTCTAGGAGCGGGAGTCTCCTACAATGAGCAGTTCTTC.

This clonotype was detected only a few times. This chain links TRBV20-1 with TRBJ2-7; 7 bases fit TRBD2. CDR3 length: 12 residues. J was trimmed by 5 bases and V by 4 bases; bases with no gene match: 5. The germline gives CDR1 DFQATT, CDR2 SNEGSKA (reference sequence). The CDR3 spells CSAISGGNEQYF. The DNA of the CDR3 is TGCAGTGCTATCTCCGGGGGGAACGAGCAGTACTTC.

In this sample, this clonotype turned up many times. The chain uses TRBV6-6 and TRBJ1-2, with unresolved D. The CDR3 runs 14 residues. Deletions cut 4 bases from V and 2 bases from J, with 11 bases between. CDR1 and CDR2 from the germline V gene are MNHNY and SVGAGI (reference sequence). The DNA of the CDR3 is TGTGCCAGCAGTTCGGAACAGACAAACTATGGCTACACCTTC. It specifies CASSSEQTNYGYTF.

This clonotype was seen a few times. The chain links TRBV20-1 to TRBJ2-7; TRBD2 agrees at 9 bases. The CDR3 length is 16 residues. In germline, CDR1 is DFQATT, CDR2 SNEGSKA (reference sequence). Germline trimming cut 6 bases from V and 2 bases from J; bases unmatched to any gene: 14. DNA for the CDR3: TGCAGTGCGCTCGTCACCGGACGGACTAGCGCCTACGAGCAGTACTTC. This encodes CSALVTGRTSAYEQYF.

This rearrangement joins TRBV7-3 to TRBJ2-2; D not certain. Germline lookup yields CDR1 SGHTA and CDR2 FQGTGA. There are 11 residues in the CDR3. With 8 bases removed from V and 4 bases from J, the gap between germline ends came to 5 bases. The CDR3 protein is CASPGTGELFF. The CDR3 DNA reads TGTGCCAGCCCAGGCACCGGGGAGCTGTTTTTT. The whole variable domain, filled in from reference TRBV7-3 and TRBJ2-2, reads GAGVSQTPSNKVTEKGKYVELRCDPISGHTALYWYRQSLGQGPEFLIYFQGTGAADDSGLPNDRFFAVRPEGSVSTLKIQRTERGDSAVYLCASPGTGELFFGEGSRLTVL.

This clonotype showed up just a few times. The CDR3 spells CASSLDGQYSGNTIYF. The CDR3 bases are TGCGCCAGCAGCTTGGACGGACAGTACTCTGGAAACACCATATATTTT. The J gene is TRBJ1-3, the V gene TRBV5-1; D perhaps matches TRBD1 (6 bases). V was shortened by 0 bases and J by 0 bases, with 10 bases between the two germline ends. The CDR3 is 16 amino acids. Germline CDR1 SGHRS, CDR2 YFSETQ.

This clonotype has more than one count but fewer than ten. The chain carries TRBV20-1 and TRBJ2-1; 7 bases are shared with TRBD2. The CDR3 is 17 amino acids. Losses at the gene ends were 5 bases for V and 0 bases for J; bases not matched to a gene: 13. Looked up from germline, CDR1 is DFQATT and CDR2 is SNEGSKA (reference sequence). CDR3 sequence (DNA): TGCAGTGCTGTGCAGGGCGGGGGAAAACTCTCCTACAATGAGCAGTTCTTC. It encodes CSAVQGGGKLSYNEQFF.

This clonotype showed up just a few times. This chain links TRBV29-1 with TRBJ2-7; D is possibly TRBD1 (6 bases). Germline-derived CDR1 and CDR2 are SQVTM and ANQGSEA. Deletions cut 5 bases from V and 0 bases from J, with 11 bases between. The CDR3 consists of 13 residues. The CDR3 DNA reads TGCAGCGTTCGGGCAGGGGACTCCTACGAGCAGTACTTC. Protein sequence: CSVRAGDSYEQYF.

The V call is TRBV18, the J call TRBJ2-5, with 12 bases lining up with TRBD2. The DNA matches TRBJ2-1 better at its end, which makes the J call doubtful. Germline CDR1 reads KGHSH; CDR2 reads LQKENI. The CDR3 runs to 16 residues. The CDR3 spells CASSPLLAGGENEQFF. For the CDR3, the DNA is TGTGCCAGCTCACCACTACTAGCGGGAGGAGAGAATGAGCAGTTCTTC.

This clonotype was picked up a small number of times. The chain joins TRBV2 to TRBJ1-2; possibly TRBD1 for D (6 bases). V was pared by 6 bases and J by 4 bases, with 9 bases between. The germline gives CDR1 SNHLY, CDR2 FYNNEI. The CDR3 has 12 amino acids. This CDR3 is CASREDSYGYTF. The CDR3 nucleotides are TGTGCCAGCAGAGAGGACAGCTATGGCTACACCTTC.

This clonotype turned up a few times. CDR3 sequence (DNA): TGTGCCAGCACCATGACTAGCGGGAGGAGGGATGAGCAGTTCTTC. Its translation is CASTMTSGRRDEQFF. The chain recombines TRBV27 with TRBJ2-1, with 13 bases identical to TRBD2. This CDR3 contains 15 residues. J lost 8 bases, V lost 7 bases, and 8 bases had no gene match. Germline V gene data show CDR1 as MNHEY and CDR2 as SMNVEV (reference sequence).

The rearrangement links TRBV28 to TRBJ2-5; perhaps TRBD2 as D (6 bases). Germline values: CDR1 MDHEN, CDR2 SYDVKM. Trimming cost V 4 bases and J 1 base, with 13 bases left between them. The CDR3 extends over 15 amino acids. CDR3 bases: TGTGCCAGCAGTTCCGGCGGGGAGCGCCAAGAGACCCAGTACTTC. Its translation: CASSSGGERQETQYF.

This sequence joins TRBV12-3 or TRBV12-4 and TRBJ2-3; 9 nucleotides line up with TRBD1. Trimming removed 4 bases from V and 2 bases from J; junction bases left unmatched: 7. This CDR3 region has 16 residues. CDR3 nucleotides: TGTGCCAGCAGTTACCGACAGGGGGTTCTCACAGATACGCAGTATTTT. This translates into CASSYRQGVLTDTQYF.

CDR3 in DNA: TGTGCCAGCAGCCAGACAGGGGGCAATCAGCCCCAGCATTTT. Residues: CASSQTGGNQPQHF. The chain carries TRBV27 and TRBJ1-5, with 8 bases aligning to TRBD1. Trimming cost V 6 bases and J 2 bases; bases outside gene matches: 3. There are 14 residues in the CDR3. Germline V gives CDR1 MNHEY, CDR2 SMNVEV (reference sequence).

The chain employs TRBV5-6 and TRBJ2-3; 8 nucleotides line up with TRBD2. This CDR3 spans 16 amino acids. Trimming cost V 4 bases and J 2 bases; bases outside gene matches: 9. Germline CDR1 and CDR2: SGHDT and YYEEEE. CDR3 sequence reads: CASSPGERGYTDTQYF. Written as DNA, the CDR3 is TGTGCCAGCAGCCCCGGGGAGCGGGGGTACACAGATACGCAGTATTTT. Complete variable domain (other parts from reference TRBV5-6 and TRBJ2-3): DAGVTQSPTHLIKTRGQQVTLRCSPKSGHDTVSWYQQALGQGPQFIFQYYEEEERQRGNFPDRFSGHQFPNYSSELNVNALLLGDSALYLCASSPGERGYTDTQYFGPGTRLTVL.

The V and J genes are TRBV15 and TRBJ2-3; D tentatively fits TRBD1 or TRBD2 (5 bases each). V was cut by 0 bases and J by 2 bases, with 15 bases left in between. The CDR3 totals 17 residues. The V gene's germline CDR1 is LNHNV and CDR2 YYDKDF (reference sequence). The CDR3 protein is CATSREPGTLHTDTQYF. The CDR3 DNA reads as TGTGCCACCAGCAGAGAGCCGGGGACCCTACACACAGATACGCAGTATTTT.

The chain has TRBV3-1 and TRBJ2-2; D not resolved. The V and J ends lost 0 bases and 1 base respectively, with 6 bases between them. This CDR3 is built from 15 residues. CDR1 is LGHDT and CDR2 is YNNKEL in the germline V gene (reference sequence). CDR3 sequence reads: CASSQESGNTGELFF. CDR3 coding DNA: TGTGCCAGCAGCCAAGAGTCGGGGAACACCGGGGAGCTGTTTTTT.

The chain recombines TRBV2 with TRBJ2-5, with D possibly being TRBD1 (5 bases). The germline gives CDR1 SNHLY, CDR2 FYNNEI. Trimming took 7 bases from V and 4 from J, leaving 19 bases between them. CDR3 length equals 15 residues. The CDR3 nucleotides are TGTGCCAGCATATGGGGCGGCCTCCCGCTAGAGACCCAGTACTTC. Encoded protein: CASIWGGLPLETQYF.

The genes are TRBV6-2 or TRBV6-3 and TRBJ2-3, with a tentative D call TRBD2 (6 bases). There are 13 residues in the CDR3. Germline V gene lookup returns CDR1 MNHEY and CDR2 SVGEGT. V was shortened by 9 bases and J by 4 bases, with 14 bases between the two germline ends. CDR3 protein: CASRDSLSDTQYF. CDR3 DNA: TGTGCCAGTAGGGACTCCTTATCAGATACGCAGTATTTT.

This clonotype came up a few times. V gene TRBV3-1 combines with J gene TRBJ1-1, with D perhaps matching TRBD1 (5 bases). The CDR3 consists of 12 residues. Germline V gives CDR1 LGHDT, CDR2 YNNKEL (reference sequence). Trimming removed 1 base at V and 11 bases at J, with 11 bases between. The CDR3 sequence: CASSQGDGMAFF. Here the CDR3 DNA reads TGTGCCAGCAGCCAAGGGGACGGGATGGCTTTCTTT.

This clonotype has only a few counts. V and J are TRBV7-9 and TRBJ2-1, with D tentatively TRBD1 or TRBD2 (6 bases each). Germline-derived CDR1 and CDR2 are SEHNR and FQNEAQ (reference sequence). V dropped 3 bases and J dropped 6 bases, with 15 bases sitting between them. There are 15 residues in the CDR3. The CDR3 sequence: CASSLGGHSGNEQFF. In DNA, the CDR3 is TGTGCCAGCAGCTTGGGGGGACACTCAGGCAATGAGCAGTTCTTC.